The 29 T cell receptor beta chains below come from one sample, sequenced in a study of blood T cell repertoires in COVID-19. Data came from immunoSEQ multiplex PCR; TCRdb stores just in-frame clones and leaves some out. Among some 300,000 clones listed, about nine tenths were seen once. Sequencing used PBMCs or T cells enriched from blood (not recorded which). These receptors were taken from a woman aged 45 to 65 who had been exposed to COVID-19.

CDR3 coding DNA: TGTGCCAGCAGTGTCACAGGGGGATCCTACAATGAGCAGTTCTTC. Translation: CASSVTGGSYNEQFF. V and J are TRBV28 and TRBJ2-1, with 8 bases lining up with TRBD1. This CDR3 spans 15 amino acids. Germline CDR1 MDHEN, CDR2 SYDVKM. J was trimmed by 1 base and V by 5 bases; bases with no gene match: 4.

This chain connects TRBV5-6 to TRBJ1-1; TRBD1 aligns across 7 bases. Per the germline V gene, CDR1 is SGHDT and CDR2 is YYEEEE. The ends lost 4 bases at V and 0 bases at J; junction bases unmatched: 12. This CDR3 has 17 residues. DNA for the CDR3: TGTGCCAGCAGCAATACCGGGACAGCAAATTTGAACACTGAAGCTTTCTTT. This gives the protein CASSNTGTANLNTEAFF.

This chain joins TRBV5-1 and TRBJ1-1, with D maybe TRBD1 (5 bases). CDR1 is SGHRS, CDR2 YFSETQ, per germline. This CDR3 spans 13 amino acids. The V end lost 0 bases, the J end lost 10 bases, and 13 bases lay between the germline ends. The CDR3 sequence is CASSLGQGSLAFF. In DNA, the CDR3 is TGCGCCAGCAGCTTGGGTCAGGGTTCGTTAGCTTTCTTT.

This clone was found once. The chain employs TRBV19 and TRBJ1-4; D gene unclear. Germline V gives CDR1 LNHDA, CDR2 SQIVND (reference sequence). V lost 6 bases, J lost 4 bases, and 15 bases lay in between. The length of the CDR3 is 15 residues. Written as DNA, the CDR3 is TGTGCCAGTAGCCTAGCGAGCGCCATTAATGAAAAACTGTTTTTT. Protein: CASSLASAINEKLFF.

A few counts support this clone. The J gene is TRBJ2-7, the V gene TRBV2; perhaps TRBD1 as D (7 bases). The V gene's germline CDR1 is SNHLY and CDR2 FYNNEI. The CDR3 is 12 residues long. Trimming shortened V by 6 bases and J by 8 bases, and 14 bases separated the two germline ends. DNA for the CDR3: TGTGCCAGCAGGGGGGGACAGATGAAGCAGTACTTC. Amino acids: CASRGGQMKQYF.

This chain's CDR3 is CASSYSSVGNQPQHF. The CDR3 region has the DNA TGTGCCAGCAGTTACTCGTCGGTGGGCAATCAGCCCCAGCATTTT. This chain joins TRBV6-5 and TRBJ1-5; D ambiguous. The germline gives CDR1 MNHEY, CDR2 SVGAGI. The CDR3 is 15 residues long. Trimming shortened V by 0 bases and J by 2 bases, and 8 bases separated the two germline ends.

The V and J genes are TRBV13 and TRBJ2-3; weak D call: TRBD1 (6 bases). The length of the CDR3 is 17 residues. The germline gives CDR1 PRHDT, CDR2 FYEKMQ (reference sequence). With 4 bases removed from V and 4 bases from J, the gap between germline ends came to 21 bases. Written as DNA, the CDR3 is TGTGCCAGCAGCTCCTCTCCCTTGGTGGGGGCCCCAGATACGCAGTATTTT. Amino acid sequence: CASSSSPLVGAPDTQYF. The full variable domain, in which reference TRBV13 and TRBJ2-3 provide the parts outside the CDR3, is AAGVIQSPRHLIKEKRETATLKCYPIPRHDTVYWYQQGPGQDPQFLISFYEKMQSDKGSIPDRFSAQQFSDYHSELNMSSLELGDSALYFCASSSSPLVGAPDTQYFGPGTRLTVL.

CDR3 loop: CASSLAFGRVRTEAFF. For the CDR3, the DNA is TGTGCCAGCAGCTTAGCTTTCGGCAGGGTGAGGACTGAAGCTTTCTTT. The chain joins TRBV7-9 to TRBJ1-1, with D perhaps matching TRBD1 (5 bases). V was pared by 0 bases and J by 5 bases, with 16 bases between. The CDR3 length is 16 residues. Germline V gives CDR1 SEHNR, CDR2 FQNEAQ (reference sequence).

This clone was detected only a few times. CDR3 bases: TGTGCCAGCAGTTTACGCAGGACCTACGAGCAGTACTTC. Its protein is CASSLRRTYEQYF. The chain couples TRBV27 to TRBJ2-7; D uncertain. The CDR3 extends over 13 amino acids. V lost 2 bases and J lost 2, with 7 bases in between. Germline lookup yields CDR1 MNHEY and CDR2 SMNVEV (reference sequence).

This rearrangement joins TRBV9 to TRBJ1-2, with 7 positions matching TRBD1. This CDR3 is built from 13 residues. Germline-derived CDR1 and CDR2 are SGDLS and YYNGEE. V lost 4 bases to trimming and J lost 13 bases; unmatched junction nucleotides: 13. This CDR3 reads CASSYAQTGATTF. As DNA, the CDR3 is TGTGCCAGCAGCTACGCCCAAACAGGGGCGACCACCTTC. The entire variable domain, with the rest obtained from reference TRBV9 and TRBJ1-2, is as follows: DSGVTQTPKHLITATGQRVTLRCSPRSGDLSVYWYQQSLDQGLQFLIQYYNGEERAKGNILERFSAQQFPDLHSELNLSSLELGDSALYFCASSYAQTGATTFGSGTRLTVV.

This clone has ten or more counts. The rearrangement joins TRBV18 to TRBJ2-7; unclear D gene. The germline gives CDR1 KGHSH, CDR2 LQKENI. The length of the CDR3 is 12 residues. Trimming removed 3 bases at V and 5 bases at J, with 8 bases between. CDR3 sequence reads: CASSPATDEQYF. In DNA, the CDR3 is TGTGCCAGCTCACCTGCAACAGACGAGCAGTACTTC.

This clone has more than one count but fewer than ten. V and J are TRBV12-3 or TRBV12-4 and TRBJ1-2, with D unresolved. The CDR3 is 11 amino acids. Trimming pared 6 bases from V and 9 bases from J, leaving 11 bases between. The CDR3 DNA sequence: TGTGCCAGCAGCGACAAAAGAAGCTACACCTTC. Translated, it gives CASSDKRSYTF.

The V call is TRBV2, the J call TRBJ1-3, with TRBD1 identical over 8 bases. The CDR3 is 18 residues long. Looked up from germline, CDR1 is SNHLY and CDR2 is FYNNEI. Unmatched junction bases numbered 16, after V lost 5 bases and J lost 4 bases. Here the CDR3 reads CASSPYRLDRASGNTIYF. DNA of the CDR3: TGTGCCAGCAGTCCCTACCGCCTGGACAGGGCATCCGGAAACACCATATATTTT.

V usage is TRBV7-2 and J usage is TRBJ2-1, with D tentatively TRBD2 (5 bases). Trimming cost V 6 bases and J 5 bases, with 11 bases left between them. Germline V CDR1 and CDR2: SGHTA, FQGNSA. The CDR3 has 13 residues. The CDR3 here is CASRPGLHNEQFF. The CDR3 coding sequence is TGTGCCAGCAGGCCCGGACTTCACAATGAGCAGTTCTTC.

The V gene is TRBV7-2, the J gene TRBJ2-3; 8 bases are shared with TRBD2. V was clipped by 1 base and J by 0 bases; unmatched bases: 3. The CDR3 is made up of 16 amino acids. Germline-derived CDR1 and CDR2 are SGHTA and FQGNSA. DNA of the CDR3: TGTGCCAGCAGCTTAGGACTAGCGAGAAGCACAGATACGCAGTATTTT. Its protein is CASSLGLARSTDTQYF.

This clone was found a few times. The chain uses TRBV30 and TRBJ2-7; 12 nucleotides match TRBD2. Germline V gene sequence: CDR1 GTSNPN, CDR2 SVGIG (reference sequence). The V and J ends lost 2 bases and 6 bases, in that order; junction bases with no gene match: 8. The CDR3 extends over 15 amino acids. CDR3 sequence reads: CAWSKTSGGLGEQYF. CDR3 coding DNA: TGTGCCTGGAGTAAGACTAGCGGGGGCCTGGGCGAGCAGTACTTC.

The chain combines TRBV3-1 (or the pseudogene TRBV3-2) with TRBJ2-5, with 8 bases fitting TRBD2. V was clipped by 5 bases and J by 5 bases; unmatched bases: 7. This CDR3 region has 14 residues. CDR1 is LGHDT, CDR2 YNNKEL, per germline (reference sequence). CDR3 in amino acids: CASSAGLASETQYF. DNA of the CDR3: TGTGCCAGCAGCGCCGGACTAGCCTCTGAGACCCAGTACTTC.

This chain uses TRBV5-1 with TRBJ2-7, with D tentatively TRBD1 (6 bases). The germline V gene encodes CDR1 SGHRS and CDR2 YFSETQ. CDR3 length equals 14 residues. Trimming shortened V by 1 base and J by 3 bases, and 11 bases separated the two germline ends. The CDR3 region has the DNA TGCGCCAGCAGCTTGTTTCCAGGGGTCTACGAGCAGTACTTC. Its translation: CASSLFPGVYEQYF.

DNA of the CDR3: TGCGCCAGCAGCCCGACAGACCATCCTAACTATGGCTACACCTTC. Its translation: CASSPTDHPNYGYTF. This sequence joins TRBV5-1 and TRBJ1-2; D is possibly TRBD1 (5 bases). V lost 4 bases to trimming and J lost 0 bases, with 13 bases between them. There are 15 residues in the CDR3. Germline V gene data show CDR1 as SGHRS and CDR2 as YFSETQ.

The chain links TRBV6-5 to TRBJ2-7, with 8 bases lining up with TRBD1. Germline V CDR1 and CDR2: MNHEY, SVGAGI. V trimming: 4 bases; J trimming: 5 bases; junction bases outside the gene matches: 10. The CDR3 is 15 residues long. The chain's CDR3 is CASSWDRKEGNEQYF. The CDR3 DNA sequence: TGTGCCAGCAGTTGGGACAGGAAAGAGGGCAACGAGCAGTACTTC.

The J gene is TRBJ1-5, the V gene TRBV14, with a possible D match to TRBD1 (6 bases). The CDR3 runs 13 residues. Germline V gene lookup returns CDR1 SGHDN and CDR2 FVKESK. With 0 bases removed from V and 16 bases from J, the gap between germline ends came to 16 bases. Here the CDR3 DNA reads TGTGCCAGCAGCCAAGAGTTGGACAGCGTTATACATTTT. This codes for CASSQELDSVIHF.

V and J are TRBV5-1 and TRBJ2-3, with a possible D match to TRBD1 (5 bases). Trimming cost V 7 bases and J 2 bases, with 20 bases left between them. The germline V gene has CDR1 SGHRS and CDR2 YFSETQ. This CDR3 comprises 16 residues. CDR3 nucleotide sequence: TGCGCCAGCGGCTACCCTAGTGGGGCGCCCACAGATACGCAGTATTTT. It translates to CASGYPSGAPTDTQYF.

The CDR3 region has the DNA TGTGCCAGCAGTTACTCGGGGGAGGACGAGCAGTACTTC. Its protein is CASSYSGEDEQYF. The rearrangement joins TRBV6-5 to TRBJ2-7; D possibly corresponds to TRBD2 (6 bases). Germline V CDR1 and CDR2: MNHEY, SVGAGI. The CDR3 loop spans 13 amino acids. Trimming pared 0 bases from V and 5 bases from J, leaving 8 bases between.

The chain combines TRBV7-6 with TRBJ1-5, with D perhaps matching TRBD1 (6 bases). The CDR3 has 17 residues. Germline V gene data show CDR1 as SGHVS and CDR2 as FNYEAQ. Trimming removed 1 base from V and 1 base from J, with 14 bases in between. The CDR3 here is CASSLGASGESNQPQHF. CDR3 DNA: TGTGCCAGCAGCTTAGGCGCCTCAGGGGAAAGCAATCAGCCCCAGCATTTT.

This clone was picked up a small number of times. The chain's CDR3 is CASSQDGEQYF. CDR3 coding DNA: TGTGCCAGCAGCCAAGACGGCGAGCAGTACTTC. V is TRBV4-2 and J is TRBJ2-7; no definite D call. Germline CDR1 is LGHNA and CDR2 is YNFKEQ. The CDR3 consists of 11 residues. The V gene lost 0 bases and the J gene lost 6 bases, with 3 bases spanning the gap.

CDR3 protein: CASSGQGNQPQHF. The CDR3 DNA is TGCGCCAGCTCGGGACAGGGCAATCAGCCCCAGCATTTT. The chain carries TRBV10-2 and TRBJ1-5; 8 nucleotides match TRBD1. The CDR3 consists of 13 residues. CDR1 is WSHSY and CDR2 is SAAADI in the germline V gene. V lost 8 bases and J lost 2; bases outside the gene matches: 2.

The CDR3 sequence: CASSKDRVVGSPLHF. The CDR3 DNA sequence: TGTGCCAGCAGTAAAGACAGGGTAGTCGGTTCACCCCTCCACTTT. The V call is TRBV27, the J call TRBJ1-6, with 7 bases fitting TRBD1. This CDR3 has 15 amino acids. CDR1 and CDR2 from the germline V gene are MNHEY and SMNVEV (reference sequence). After removal of 5 bases from V and 9 bases from J, the junction contained 10 bases not matched to a gene.

In this sample, this clone turned up once. The chain joins TRBV18 to TRBJ2-7; D unclear. Germline V lookup: CDR1 KGHSH, CDR2 LQKENI. This CDR3 comprises 16 residues. V gave up 2 bases and J gave up 0 bases, with 14 bases separating them. CDR3 sequence reads: CASSPGHQVSSYEQYF. For the CDR3, the DNA is TGTGCCAGCTCACCAGGCCACCAGGTTAGCTCCTACGAGCAGTACTTC.

This clone appeared a single time. This rearrangement joins TRBV6-5 to TRBJ1-3, with unresolved D. Germline V gene sequence: CDR1 MNHEY, CDR2 SVGAGI. The CDR3 runs 14 residues. Trimming removed 1 base at V and 0 bases at J, with 4 bases between. This chain's CDR3 is CASSYLASGNTIYF. The CDR3 DNA follows: TGTGCCAGCAGTTACTTAGCCTCTGGAAACACCATATATTTT.